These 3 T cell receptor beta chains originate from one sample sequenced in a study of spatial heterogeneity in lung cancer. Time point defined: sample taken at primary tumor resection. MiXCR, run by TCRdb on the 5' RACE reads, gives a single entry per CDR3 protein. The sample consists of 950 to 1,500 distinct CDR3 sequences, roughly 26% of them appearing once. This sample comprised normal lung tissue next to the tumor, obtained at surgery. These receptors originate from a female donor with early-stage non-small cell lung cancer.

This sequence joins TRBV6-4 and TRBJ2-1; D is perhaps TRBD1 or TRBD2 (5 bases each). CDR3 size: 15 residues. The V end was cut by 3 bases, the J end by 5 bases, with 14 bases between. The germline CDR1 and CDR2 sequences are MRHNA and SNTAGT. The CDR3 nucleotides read TGTGCCAGCAGTGAGGCAGCCGAGGGGCACAATGAGCAGTTCTTC. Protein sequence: CASSEAAEGHNEQFF.

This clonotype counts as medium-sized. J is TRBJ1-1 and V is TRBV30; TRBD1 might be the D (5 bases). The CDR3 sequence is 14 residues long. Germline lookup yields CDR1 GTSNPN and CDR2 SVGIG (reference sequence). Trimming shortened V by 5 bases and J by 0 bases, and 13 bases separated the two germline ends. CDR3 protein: CAWGRDGVNTEAFF. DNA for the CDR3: TGTGCCTGGGGGAGGGACGGCGTGAACACTGAAGCTTTCTTT.

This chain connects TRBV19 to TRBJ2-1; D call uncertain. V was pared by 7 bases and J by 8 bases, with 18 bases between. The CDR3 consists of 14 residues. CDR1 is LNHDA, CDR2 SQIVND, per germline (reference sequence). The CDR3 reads CASTLLLGTDEQFF. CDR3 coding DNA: TGTGCCAGTACCCTTTTATTAGGTACCGATGAGCAGTTCTTC.